Each of the 32 T cell receptor beta chains below was sequenced from the same sample in a study of T cells in localized non-small cell lung cancer. Libraries were prepared by immunoSEQ multiplex PCR; TCRdb keeps only in-frame clonotypes and omits some of them. The sample holds 55,000 to 75,000 clones; approximately 89% are singletons and the top ten take approximately 20%. The input for sequencing was peripheral blood, taken before any cancer treatment. All receptors come from a man aged 40-75 years with stage I lung adenocarcinoma.

The chain is built from TRBV6-5 and TRBJ2-7; 12 positions agree with TRBD1. The V and J ends lost 6 bases and 6 bases, in that order; junction bases with no gene match: 9. The CDR3 has 15 amino acids. CDR1 is MNHEY and CDR2 is SVGAGI in the germline V gene. The CDR3 region has the DNA TGTGCCAGCAGACGGTCGGGACAGGGGGCCCTCGAGCAGTACTTC. Translated: CASRRSGQGALEQYF.

The CDR3 DNA reads as TGTGCCAGCAGTTACGAGGGTCCCGGCCTGGAGACCCAGTACTTC. Protein product: CASSYEGPGLETQYF. The V call is TRBV6-5, the J call TRBJ2-5, with a weak D call TRBD2 (5 bases). Trimming took 2 bases from V and 5 from J, leaving 15 bases between them. Per the germline V gene, CDR1 is MNHEY and CDR2 is SVGAGI. The CDR3 runs to 15 residues.

The chain combines TRBV6-5 with TRBJ2-2; maybe TRBD1 (6 bases). The V end lost 2 bases, the J end lost 7 bases, and 14 bases lay between the germline ends. Germline-derived CDR1 and CDR2 are MNHEY and SVGAGI. This CDR3 is built from 15 residues. This chain's CDR3 is CASSYITQGGGELFF. The CDR3 DNA follows: TGTGCCAGCAGTTACATCACCCAAGGGGGCGGGGAGCTGTTTTTT.

This clone was seen only a few times. Other DNA variants within this sample encode the same CDR3. The chain combines TRBV5-1 with TRBJ2-1, with D perhaps TRBD2 (6 bases). CDR3 size: 12 residues. Germline assignment: CDR1 SGHRS and CDR2 YFSETQ. The germline V and J ends were trimmed by 5 bases and 9 bases, with 12 bases remaining between them. The CDR3 region has the DNA TGCGCCAGCAGAGAGGGGCGGGGTGAGCAGTTCTTC. Amino acids: CASREGRGEQFF. The full variable domain, its missing parts supplied by reference TRBV5-1 and TRBJ2-1, is KAGVTQTPRYLIKTRGQQVTLSCSPISGHRSVSWYQQTPGQGLQFLFEYFSETQRNKGNFPGRFSGRQFSNSRSEMNVSTLELGDSALYLCASREGRGEQFFGPGTRLTVL.

The V and J genes are TRBV7-8 and TRBJ2-7; 9 bases fit TRBD1. This CDR3 contains 15 residues. CDR1 and CDR2 (germline): SGHVS, FQNEAQ. Losses at the gene ends were 5 bases for V and 5 bases for J; bases not matched to a gene: 10. As DNA, the CDR3 is TGTGCCAGCAGCATCAGACGGGACAGGGTGAACGAGCAGTACTTC. This translates into CASSIRRDRVNEQYF.

This clone has only one observation. V gene TRBV4-3 combines with J gene TRBJ2-2; no firm D call. Germline CDR1 and CDR2: LGHNA and YSLEER. V lost 0 bases, J lost 5 bases, and 19 bases lay in between. The CDR3 totals 18 residues. The CDR3 spells CASSQDRLVRFGTGELFF. The CDR3 nucleotides are TGCGCCAGCAGCCAAGATCGTCTGGTGCGATTCGGGACCGGGGAGCTGTTTTTT.

Here the CDR3 reads CASSPYLAGAWFGETQYF. CDR3 sequence (DNA): TGTGCCAGCAGCCCGTACCTAGCGGGAGCTTGGTTCGGGGAGACCCAGTACTTC. The chain is built from TRBV5-6 and TRBJ2-5; TRBD2 matches 10 bases. The trim removed 4 bases at V and 5 bases at J, leaving 17 bases unmatched. The germline gives CDR1 SGHDT, CDR2 YYEEEE. This CDR3 comprises 18 residues.

This chain connects TRBV9 to TRBJ2-7; D is unclear. Trimming stripped 1 base from V and 0 bases from J, with 11 bases between. The CDR3 extends over 15 amino acids. CDR1 SGDLS and CDR2 YYNGEE come from the germline V gene. The CDR3 DNA reads as TGTGCCAGCAGCGTATCTCAGGAAAGCTCCTACGAGCAGTACTTC. It translates to CASSVSQESSYEQYF.

The rearrangement joins TRBV9 to TRBJ2-7; tentative D call: TRBD2 (6 bases). The CDR3 length is 14 residues. Germline V CDR1 and CDR2: SGDLS, YYNGEE. The V end was cut by 4 bases, the J end by 4 bases, with 15 bases between. CDR3 amino acids: CASSLVAGPYEQYF. Here the CDR3 DNA reads TGTGCCAGCAGCTTGGTCGCGGGACCATACGAGCAGTACTTC.

The V call is TRBV5-1, the J call TRBJ2-5; D is tentatively TRBD1 or TRBD2 (5 bases each). The CDR3 extends over 15 amino acids. The germline gives CDR1 SGHRS, CDR2 YFSETQ. The V end lost 3 bases, the J end lost 2 bases, and 14 bases lay between the germline ends. The CDR3 bases are TGCGCCAGCAGCTGGGGACCAGGCAATCAAGAGACCCAGTACTTC. Translated, it gives CASSWGPGNQETQYF.

The chain employs TRBV29-1 and TRBJ1-1; D not resolved. Germline loops: CDR1 SQVTM, CDR2 ANQGSEA. Trimming took 4 bases from V and 6 from J, leaving 9 bases between them. The CDR3 consists of 11 residues. CDR3 sequence reads: CSVAPTSEAFF. In nucleotides, the CDR3 is TGCAGCGTTGCCCCGACCTCTGAAGCTTTCTTT.

The genes are TRBV7-6 and TRBJ2-3; a weak D match, TRBD1 (5 bases). CDR3 size: 15 residues. The germline CDR1 and CDR2 sequences are SGHVS and FNYEAQ. Trimming removed 5 bases at V and 3 bases at J, with 15 bases between. In DNA, the CDR3 is TGTGCCAGCAGCCTAGGTTTTGCAGGGACAGATACGCAGTATTTT. It codes for CASSLGFAGTDTQYF.

The V gene is TRBV7-2, the J gene TRBJ2-7; D perhaps matches TRBD2 (5 bases). The CDR3 runs to 13 residues. The germline V and J ends were trimmed by 5 bases and 3 bases, with 11 bases remaining between them. Germline CDR1 reads SGHTA; CDR2 reads FQGNSA. The CDR3: CASSTGGYYEQYF. CDR3 in DNA: TGTGCCAGCAGCACCGGAGGTTACTACGAGCAGTACTTC.

The V call is TRBV5-8, the J call TRBJ2-1; no definite D call. There are 14 residues in the CDR3. V shed 4 bases and J shed 3 bases, with 11 bases lying between them. Germline loops: CDR1 SGHTS, CDR2 YDEGEE. For the CDR3, the DNA is TGTGCCAGCAGCAATGGGAATAGCTACAATGAGCAGTTCTTC. It specifies CASSNGNSYNEQFF.

The rearrangement joins TRBV4-1 to TRBJ2-2, with a tentative D call TRBD1 (6 bases). V shed 4 bases and J shed 7 bases, with 7 bases lying between them. The CDR3 contains 12 residues. CDR1 MGHRA and CDR2 YSYEKL come from the germline V gene. CDR3 sequence: CASSLGGGELFF. CDR3 nucleotide sequence: TGCGCCAGCAGCCTAGGGGGCGGGGAGCTGTTTTTT.

This chain links TRBV15 with TRBJ2-5; D gene ambiguous. The V end lost 4 bases, the J end lost 1 base, and 4 bases lay between the germline ends. Germline values: CDR1 LNHNV, CDR2 YYDKDF (reference sequence). This CDR3 is 12 amino acids long. In DNA, the CDR3 is TGTGCCACCAGCACGCCCCAAGAGACCCAGTACTTC. This codes for CATSTPQETQYF.

The chain has TRBV2 and TRBJ2-1, with D perhaps matching TRBD1 or TRBD2 (5 bases each). The CDR3 length is 12 residues. The germline V and J ends were trimmed by 4 bases and 9 bases, with 10 bases remaining between them. The V gene's germline CDR1 is SNHLY and CDR2 FYNNEI. CDR3 residues: CASSGDPGEQFF. The CDR3 DNA reads as TGTGCCAGCAGTGGGGACCCGGGTGAGCAGTTCTTC.

This clone was counted ten times or more. J is TRBJ2-1 and V is TRBV21-1; the table's D call TRBD2 went unverified against the DNA. TRBV21-1 is given as a pseudogene. This CDR3 contains 18 residues. CDR3 DNA sequence: TGTGCCAGCAGCAAAAAAAAGGACGGGACTAGCGGGAGCAATGAGCAGTTCTTC. Translating it yields CASSKKKDGTSGSNEQFF.

The rearrangement links TRBV27 to TRBJ2-7, with D possibly TRBD2 on 5 matching bases. The CDR3 covers 16 residues. CDR1 and CDR2 from the germline V gene are MNHEY and SMNVEV (reference sequence). V shed 3 bases and J shed 3 bases, with 18 bases lying between them. The CDR3 sequence is CASSLGAATFNYEQYF. The DNA of the CDR3 is TGTGCCAGCAGTTTGGGAGCAGCCACATTCAACTACGAGCAGTACTTC.

This chain links TRBV7-2 with TRBJ2-1; 7 bases align to TRBD2. Germline assignment: CDR1 SGHTA and CDR2 FQGNSA. CDR3 length: 15 residues. J lost 4 bases, V lost 2 bases, and 5 bases had no gene match. In DNA form, the CDR3 reads TGTGCCAGCAGCTTATCGACTAGCCGTTACAATGAGCAGTTCTTC. It is translated as CASSLSTSRYNEQFF.

CDR3 region: CASRGQANEKLFF. The DNA for the CDR3 is TGTGCCAGCAGGGGACAGGCTAATGAAAAACTGTTTTTT. V is TRBV7-2 and J is TRBJ1-4; 8 positions match TRBD1. This CDR3 is built from 13 residues. With 6 bases clipped from V and 3 bases from J, the junction kept 0 bases outside the gene matches. Germline assignment: CDR1 SGHTA and CDR2 FQGNSA. The full variable domain, rest sourced from reference TRBV7-2 and TRBJ1-4, is GAGVSQSPSNKVTEKGKDVELRCDPISGHTALYWYRQSLGQGLEFLIYFQGNSAPDKSGLPSDRFSAERTGGSVSTLTIQRTQQEDSAVYLCASRGQANEKLFFGSGTQLSVL.

V is TRBV18 and J is TRBJ2-7, with TRBD1 matching 11 bases. J gave up 2 bases and V 4 bases, and 4 bases lay outside the gene matches. There are 15 residues in the CDR3. Germline-derived CDR1 and CDR2 are KGHSH and LQKENI. The DNA for the CDR3 is TGTGCCAGCTCACAACCGGGACAGGGGGCCTACGAGCAGTACTTC. Amino acid sequence: CASSQPGQGAYEQYF. Looking up the rest from reference TRBV18 and TRBJ2-7 gives the full variable domain: NAGVMQNPRHLVRRRGQEARLRCSPMKGHSHVYWYRQLPEEGLKFMVYLQKENIIDESGMPKERFSAEFPKEGPSILRIQQVVRGDSAAYFCASSQPGQGAYEQYFGPGTRLTVT.

This clone has only a few counts. The chain carries TRBV7-8 and TRBJ2-7; a possible D gene is TRBD1 (6 bases). The CDR3 consists of 15 residues. V was trimmed by 1 base and J by 1 base, leaving 11 bases between them. CDR1 and CDR2 (germline): SGHVS, FQNEAQ. DNA of the CDR3: TGTGCCAGCAGCTTAGGGCAGGGGACATCCTACGAGCAGTACTTC. Translation gives CASSLGQGTSYEQYF.

The genes are TRBV7-3 and TRBJ2-5; D possibly uses TRBD1 or TRBD2 (5 bases each). This CDR3 region has 13 residues. V was clipped by 6 bases and J by 1 base, with 9 bases between them. Germline CDR1 is SGHTA and CDR2 is FQGTGA. CDR3 nucleotides: TGTGCCAGCAGTCGGGACCCCCAAGAGACCCAGTACTTC. Protein product: CASSRDPQETQYF.

This rearrangement joins TRBV4-2 to TRBJ1-4; perhaps TRBD1 as D (5 bases). CDR3 length: 13 residues. Per germline, CDR1 LGHNA and CDR2 YNFKEQ. V lost 4 bases to trimming and J lost 6 bases, with 9 bases between them. CDR3 amino acids: CASSPRDYEKLFF. In DNA form, the CDR3 reads TGTGCCAGCAGCCCCAGGGACTATGAAAAACTGTTTTTT.

The gene calls are TRBV19 and TRBJ2-1; 10 bases agree with TRBD2. CDR3 length equals 13 residues. Germline lookup yields CDR1 LNHDA and CDR2 SQIVND (reference sequence). The trim removed 2 bases at V and 12 bases at J, leaving 4 bases unmatched. This CDR3 reads CASSIILAGVQFF. CDR3 sequence (DNA): TGTGCCAGTAGTATAATCCTAGCGGGAGTGCAGTTCTTC.

The CDR3 protein is CASAQRGNTDTQYF. CDR3 sequence (DNA): TGTGCCAGCGCCCAGCGGGGGAACACAGATACGCAGTATTTT. The chain links TRBV6-5 to TRBJ2-3, with 8 bases lining up with TRBD2. Trimming cost V 8 bases and J 2 bases; bases outside gene matches: 6. CDR3 length: 14 residues. Per germline, CDR1 MNHEY and CDR2 SVGAGI.

The chain recombines TRBV12-5 with TRBJ2-7; 10 bases line up with TRBD2. Per germline, CDR1 LGHNT and CDR2 FRNRAP. The CDR3 runs to 15 residues. J was trimmed by 2 bases and V by 1 base; bases with no gene match: 2. The CDR3 spells CASGLGGTSAYEQYF. In DNA, the CDR3 is TGTGCTAGTGGTTTGGGTGGGACTAGCGCCTACGAGCAGTACTTC.

The V gene is TRBV18, the J gene TRBJ1-2; the match to TRBD1 covers 10 bases. Trimming cost V 6 bases and J 8 bases; bases outside gene matches: 9. This CDR3 region has 14 residues. CDR1 KGHSH and CDR2 LQKENI come from the germline V gene. The CDR3 coding sequence is TGTGCCAGCTCCCAAGGGACAGGGGTTGTCGGCTACACCTTC. It translates to CASSQGTGVVGYTF.

The chain links TRBV2 to TRBJ2-7; D gene unclear. Trimming removed 3 bases at V and 7 bases at J, with 13 bases between. From germline, CDR1 is SNHLY and CDR2 FYNNEI. CDR3 size: 13 residues. The CDR3 protein is CASSEGQVGEQYF. The CDR3 DNA follows: TGTGCCAGCAGTGAGGGTCAGGTTGGGGAGCAGTACTTC.

V usage is TRBV19 and J usage is TRBJ2-2; 7 bases line up with TRBD2. In germline, CDR1 is LNHDA, CDR2 SQIVND (reference sequence). The CDR3 is 16 residues long. The J segment lost 1 base and the V segment lost 2 bases, leaving 4 bases of the junction unmatched. The CDR3 coding sequence is TGTGCCAGTAGTATATCAGCGGGAAAGAACACCGGGGAGCTGTTTTTT. Its translation: CASSISAGKNTGELFF.

DNA for the CDR3: TGTGCCAGCAGCTCCTCCGCGGGGCCCTCCTACAATGAGCAGTTCTTC. Translation gives CASSSSAGPSYNEQFF. This rearrangement joins TRBV11-3 to TRBJ2-1; D possibly corresponds to TRBD2 (6 bases). The CDR3 spans 16 residues. Germline assignment: CDR1 SGHNT and CDR2 YENEEA. Trimming shortened V by 4 bases and J by 0 bases, and 13 bases separated the two germline ends.